What follows are 14 T cell receptor beta chains derived from one specimen sequenced in a study of T cell repertoires in cytomegalovirus infection (dated by TCRdb to about 2019). Reading the label with the study, this specimen's treatment or condition is: in vitro stimulation with specific CMV peptide epitopes to enrich CMV-specific T cells. Data came from an Illumina HiSeq 1500. TCRdb took the public reads, trimmed them with fastp at Q25, ran MiXCR for clone calling and kept in-frame beta chains. Each record represents a unique CDR3 protein, reported with the most common genes and DNA among its rows. Recorded for this sample are about 310,000 distinct CDR3 sequences; 20% to 25% of them occurred a single time. About 14% of the sample lies in the top ten. The antigens these receptors bind are not known. The material was cultured PBMCs, obtained from culture after CMV antigen stimulation. The receptors shown here come from a human donor in good health (CMV status not recorded). Some clones in this sample may be carry-over from other donors' samples.

This clonotype was seen many times. J is TRBJ2-7 and V is TRBV7-2, with D unclear. The CDR3 is made up of 11 amino acids. Deletions cut 0 bases from V and 6 bases from J, with 3 bases between. CDR1 and CDR2 (germline): SGHTA, FQGNSA. The CDR3 loop is CASSLALEQYF. The CDR3 nucleotides read TGTGCCAGCAGCTTAGCCCTCGAGCAGTACTTC.

This clonotype was seen only a few times. The chain is built from TRBV12-3 or TRBV12-4 and TRBJ2-7, with 7 bases that match TRBD2. This CDR3 spans 15 amino acids. After removal of 4 bases from V and 0 bases from J, the junction contained 6 bases not matched to a gene. The CDR3, as DNA: TGTGCCAGCAGTTCCCTAGCGGATTCCTCCTACGAGCAGTACTTC. This translates into CASSSLADSSYEQYF.

This clonotype showed up just a few times. The chain joins TRBV7-9 to TRBJ2-1; 10 positions agree with TRBD2. CDR3 length: 15 amino acids. Germline CDR1 SEHNR, CDR2 FQNEAQ (reference sequence). V lost 5 bases and J lost 4; bases outside the gene matches: 5. The CDR3 nucleotides read TGTGCCAGCAGCAAGACTAGCGGGCCTTACAATGAGCAGTTCTTC. Amino acids: CASSKTSGPYNEQFF. Together with reference TRBV7-9 and TRBJ2-1, the CDR3 gives the full variable domain: DTGVSQNPRHKITKRGQNVTFRCDPISEHNRLYWYRQTLGQGPEFLTYFQNEAQLEKSRLLSDRFSAERPKGSFSTLEIQRTEQGDSAMYLCASSKTSGPYNEQFFGPGTRLTVL.

This chain uses TRBV4-2 with TRBJ2-1; 11 positions agree with TRBD2. Germline V gene sequence: CDR1 LGHNA, CDR2 YNFKEQ. The length of the CDR3 is 16 residues. After removal of 2 bases from V and 7 bases from J, the junction contained 7 bases not matched to a gene. The CDR3 DNA reads TGTGCCAGCAGCCAACCAACTAGCGGGAGAATGAATGAGCAGTTCTTC. It translates to CASSQPTSGRMNEQFF.

This clonotype was counted many times. The chain uses TRBV24-1 and TRBJ2-1; a possible D gene is TRBD2 (6 bases). The CDR3 spans 17 residues. Deletions cut 1 base from V and 0 bases from J, with 12 bases between. Germline V CDR1 and CDR2: KGHDR, SFDVKD. The CDR3 loop reads CATSDLGGTGSYNEQFF. The CDR3 nucleotides read TGTGCCACCAGTGATTTAGGCGGGACCGGCTCCTACAATGAGCAGTTCTTC.

This clonotype showed up just a few times. The chain employs TRBV19 and TRBJ2-4, with D perhaps matching TRBD1 (5 bases). The CDR3 length is 14 residues. Germline lookup yields CDR1 LNHDA and CDR2 SQIVND (reference sequence). V was trimmed by 9 bases and J by 3 bases, leaving 15 bases between them. The CDR3 nucleotides are TGTGCCAGCCGCCCCGACAGCCTCAAAAACATTCAGTACTTC. Amino acids: CASRPDSLKNIQYF. The full variable domain, in which reference TRBV19 and TRBJ2-4 provide the parts outside the CDR3, is DGGITQSPKYLFRKEGQNVTLSCEQNLNHDAMYWYRQDPGQGLRLIYYSQIVNDFQKGDIAEGYSVSREKKESFPLTVTSAQKNPTAFYLCASRPDSLKNIQYFGAGTRLSVL.

The V and J genes are TRBV24-1 and TRBJ2-1, with D hard to call. CDR1 KGHDR and CDR2 SFDVKD come from the germline V gene. The V and J ends lost 0 bases and 7 bases respectively, with 6 bases between them. The CDR3 has 13 residues. The CDR3 DNA reads as TGTGCCACCAGTGATTTGGTCATAAATGAGCAGTTCTTC. Amino acids: CATSDLVINEQFF.

This chain joins TRBV6-2 or TRBV6-3 and TRBJ2-6; no clear D. Trimming took 6 bases from V and 1 from J, leaving 10 bases between them. CDR1 is MNHEY and CDR2 is SVGEGT in the germline V gene. The CDR3 sequence is 15 residues long. This CDR3 reads CASSLAISGANVLTF. In DNA, the CDR3 is TGTGCCAGCAGCCTTGCAATTTCTGGGGCCAACGTCCTGACTTTC.

The table lists this clonotype with a few counts. The CDR3 nucleotides read TGCAGTGCGACCCTACGGCAGGGGCATCAGCCCCAGCATTTT. It yields the protein CSATLRQGHQPQHF. The chain uses TRBV20-1 and TRBJ1-5; possible D gene TRBD1, 6 bases. This CDR3 comprises 14 residues. V was trimmed by 6 bases and J by 5 bases, leaving 17 bases between them. The germline V gene encodes CDR1 DFQATT and CDR2 SNEGSKA (reference sequence).

This clonotype was found many times. The chain links TRBV7-2 to TRBJ1-1; D gene uncertain. Germline V gives CDR1 SGHTA, CDR2 FQGNSA. Trimming removed 9 bases from V and 3 bases from J, with 11 bases in between. The CDR3 extends over 12 amino acids. CDR3 loop: CASGRRDTEAFF. The CDR3 nucleotides read TGTGCCAGTGGACGGCGGGACACTGAAGCTTTCTTT. The variable domain in full, completed from reference TRBV7-2 and TRBJ1-1, reads GAGVSQSPSNKVTEKGKDVELRCDPISGHTALYWYRQSLGQGLEFLIYFQGNSAPDKSGLPSDRFSAERTGGSVSTLTIQRTQQEDSAVYLCASGRRDTEAFFGQGTRLTVV.

This clonotype was recorded at least ten times. V usage is TRBV12-3 or TRBV12-4 and J usage is TRBJ2-4; no clear D gene. V was pared by 5 bases and J by 11 bases, with 16 bases between. This CDR3 is 13 amino acids long. The CDR3 region is CASSPTRFPVQYF. CDR3 nucleotides: TGTGCCAGCAGTCCGACACGGTTCCCAGTTCAGTACTTC.

The V and J genes are TRBV4-3 and TRBJ2-5; either TRBD1 or TRBD2 may fit D (5 bases each). CDR3 length: 15 amino acids. The germline V gene has CDR1 LGHNA and CDR2 YSLEER. Trimming removed 4 bases at V and 1 base at J, with 13 bases between. This chain's CDR3 is CASSPTGTLQETQYF. The CDR3 DNA follows: TGCGCCAGCAGCCCCACGGGGACCCTCCAAGAGACCCAGTACTTC.

There are a few counts of this clonotype. V is TRBV11-2 and J is TRBJ2-1; a weak D match, TRBD1 (5 bases). CDR3 length: 16 amino acids. Germline V gene sequence: CDR1 SGHAT, CDR2 FQNNGV. V lost 1 base and J lost 9, with 19 bases in between. The CDR3 bases are TGTGCCAGCAGCTTAGGGGGCGTAACCAGGCAAAGTGAGCAGTTCTTC. As protein: CASSLGGVTRQSEQFF. The variable domain in full, with the rest retrieved from reference TRBV11-2 and TRBJ2-1, is EAGVAQSPRYKIIEKRQSVAFWCNPISGHATLYWYQQILGQGPKLLIQFQNNGVVDDSQLPKDRFSAERLKGVDSTLKIQPAKLEDSAVYLCASSLGGVTRQSEQFFGPGTRLTVL.

The chain couples TRBV6-6 to TRBJ2-1; 12 bases fit TRBD2. CDR1 and CDR2 (germline): MNHNY, SVGAGI (reference sequence). The length of the CDR3 is 15 residues. After removal of 6 bases from V and 4 bases from J, the junction contained 4 bases not matched to a gene. CDR3 coding DNA: TGTGCCAGCAGAGGACTAGCGGGATTATACAATGAGCAGTTCTTC. This translates into CASRGLAGLYNEQFF.